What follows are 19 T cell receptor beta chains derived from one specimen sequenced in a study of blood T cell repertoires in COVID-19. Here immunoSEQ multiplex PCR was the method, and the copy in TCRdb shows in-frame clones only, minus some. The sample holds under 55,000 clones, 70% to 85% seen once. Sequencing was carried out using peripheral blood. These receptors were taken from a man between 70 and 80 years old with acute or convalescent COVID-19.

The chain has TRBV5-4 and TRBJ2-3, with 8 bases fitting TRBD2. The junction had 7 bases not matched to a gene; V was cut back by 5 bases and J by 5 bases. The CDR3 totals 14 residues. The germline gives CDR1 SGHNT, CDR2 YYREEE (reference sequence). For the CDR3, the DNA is TGTGCCAGCAGAGGAGCGGGGGCTGGAGATACGCAGTATTTT. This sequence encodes CASRGAGAGDTQYF.

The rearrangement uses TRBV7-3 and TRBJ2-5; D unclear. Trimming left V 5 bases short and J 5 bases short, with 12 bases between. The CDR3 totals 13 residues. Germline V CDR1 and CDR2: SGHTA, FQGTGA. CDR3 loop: CASSPHARETQYF. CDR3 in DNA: TGTGCCAGCAGCCCCCATGCCCGGGAGACCCAGTACTTC.

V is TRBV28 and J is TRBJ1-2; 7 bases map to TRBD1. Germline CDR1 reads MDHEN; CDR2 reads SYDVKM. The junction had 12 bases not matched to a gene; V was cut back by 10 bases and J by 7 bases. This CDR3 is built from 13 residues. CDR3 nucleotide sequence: TGTGCCATCTTAGTTCAGGGGGGCGTTGGCTACACCTTC. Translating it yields CAILVQGGVGYTF.

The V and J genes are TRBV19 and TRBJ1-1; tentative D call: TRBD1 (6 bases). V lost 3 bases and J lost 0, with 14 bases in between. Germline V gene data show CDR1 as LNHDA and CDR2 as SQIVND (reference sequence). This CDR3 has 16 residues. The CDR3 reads CASSIIVRGLNTEAFF. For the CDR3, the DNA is TGTGCCAGTAGTATTATTGTCAGGGGTTTGAACACTGAAGCTTTCTTT.

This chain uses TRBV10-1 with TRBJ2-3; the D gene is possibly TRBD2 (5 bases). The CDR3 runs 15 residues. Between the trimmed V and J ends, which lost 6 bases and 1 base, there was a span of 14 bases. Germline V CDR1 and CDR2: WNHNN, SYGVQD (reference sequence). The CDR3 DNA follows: TGCGCCAGCAGCGCCGTCAGCGGAGGCACAGATACGCAGTATTTT. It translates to CASSAVSGGTDTQYF.

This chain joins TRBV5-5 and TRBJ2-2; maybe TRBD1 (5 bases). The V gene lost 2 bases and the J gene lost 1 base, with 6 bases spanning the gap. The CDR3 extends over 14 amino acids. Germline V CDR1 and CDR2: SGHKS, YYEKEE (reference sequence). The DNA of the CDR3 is TGTGCCAGCAGCTTTCAGGGGAACACCGGGGAGCTGTTTTTT. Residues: CASSFQGNTGELFF.

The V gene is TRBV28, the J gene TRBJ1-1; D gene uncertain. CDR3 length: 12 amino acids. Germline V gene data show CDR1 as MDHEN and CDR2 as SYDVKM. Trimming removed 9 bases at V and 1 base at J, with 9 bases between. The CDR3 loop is CASDTENTEAFF. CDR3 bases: TGTGCCAGTGACACGGAGAACACTGAAGCTTTCTTT.

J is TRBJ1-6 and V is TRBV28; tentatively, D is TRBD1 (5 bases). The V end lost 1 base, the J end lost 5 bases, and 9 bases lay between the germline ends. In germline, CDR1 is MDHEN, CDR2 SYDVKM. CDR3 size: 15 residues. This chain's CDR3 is CASSLSGRNNSPLHF. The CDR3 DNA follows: TGTGCCAGCAGTTTATCAGGGCGTAATAATTCACCCCTCCACTTT.

The chain's CDR3 is CASSGQTYEQYF. CDR3 DNA: TGTGCCAGCAGTGGGCAGACCTACGAGCAGTACTTC. The chain combines TRBV2 with TRBJ2-7; D is undetermined. The CDR3 totals 12 residues. The germline V and J ends were trimmed by 4 bases and 2 bases, with 6 bases remaining between them. Germline V lookup: CDR1 SNHLY, CDR2 FYNNEI.

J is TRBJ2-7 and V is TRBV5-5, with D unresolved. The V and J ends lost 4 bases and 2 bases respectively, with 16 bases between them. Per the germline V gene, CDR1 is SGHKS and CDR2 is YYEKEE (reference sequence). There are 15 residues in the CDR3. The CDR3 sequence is CASSPTSRVAYEQYF. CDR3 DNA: TGTGCCAGCAGCCCGACCTCCCGGGTAGCCTACGAGCAGTACTTC.

The DNA of the CDR3 is TGTGCCAGCAGCTTAGGGAGGAGGATCACAGATACGCAGTATTTT. It yields the protein CASSLGRRITDTQYF. The chain joins TRBV11-2 to TRBJ2-3, with a weak D call TRBD2 (5 bases). V was shortened by 1 base and J by 2 bases, with 10 bases between the two germline ends. Looked up from germline, CDR1 is SGHAT and CDR2 is FQNNGV. The length of the CDR3 is 15 residues.

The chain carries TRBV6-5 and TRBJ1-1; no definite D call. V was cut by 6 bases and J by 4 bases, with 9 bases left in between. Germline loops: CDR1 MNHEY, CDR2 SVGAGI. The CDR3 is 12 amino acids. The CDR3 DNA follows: TGTGCCAGCAGCAAAAGCGGCACTGAAGCTTTCTTT. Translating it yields CASSKSGTEAFF.

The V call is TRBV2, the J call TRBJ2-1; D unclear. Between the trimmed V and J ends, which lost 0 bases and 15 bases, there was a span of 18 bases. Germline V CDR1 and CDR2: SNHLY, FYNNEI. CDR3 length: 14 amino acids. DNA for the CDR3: TGTGCCAGCAGTGAAGCGCGCGGCGGCCCCGTGCGGTTCTTC. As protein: CASSEARGGPVRFF.

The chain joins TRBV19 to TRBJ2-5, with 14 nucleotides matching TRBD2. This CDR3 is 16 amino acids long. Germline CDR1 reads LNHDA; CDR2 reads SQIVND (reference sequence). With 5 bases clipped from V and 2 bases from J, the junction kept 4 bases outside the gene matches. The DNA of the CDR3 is TGTGCCAGTAGTTTTCGACTAGCGGGGGGGCAAGAGACCCAGTACTTC. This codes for CASSFRLAGGQETQYF. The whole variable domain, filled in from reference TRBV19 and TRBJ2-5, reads DGGITQSPKYLFRKEGQNVTLSCEQNLNHDAMYWYRQDPGQGLRLIYYSQIVNDFQKGDIAEGYSVSREKKESFPLTVTSAQKNPTAFYLCASSFRLAGGQETQYFGPGTRLLVL.

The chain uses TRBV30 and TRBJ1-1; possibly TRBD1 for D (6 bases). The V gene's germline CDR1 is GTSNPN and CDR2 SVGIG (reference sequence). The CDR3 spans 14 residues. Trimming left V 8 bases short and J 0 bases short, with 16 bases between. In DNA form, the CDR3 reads TGTGCCCTTTCCCGGACAGTCATGAACACTGAAGCTTTCTTT. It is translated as CALSRTVMNTEAFF.

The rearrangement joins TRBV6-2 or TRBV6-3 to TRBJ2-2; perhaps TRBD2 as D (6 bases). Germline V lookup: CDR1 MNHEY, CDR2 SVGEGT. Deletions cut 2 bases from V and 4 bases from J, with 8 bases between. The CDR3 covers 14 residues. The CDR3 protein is CASSYGGSTGELFF. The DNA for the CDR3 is TGTGCCAGCAGTTACGGGGGGAGCACCGGGGAGCTGTTTTTT.

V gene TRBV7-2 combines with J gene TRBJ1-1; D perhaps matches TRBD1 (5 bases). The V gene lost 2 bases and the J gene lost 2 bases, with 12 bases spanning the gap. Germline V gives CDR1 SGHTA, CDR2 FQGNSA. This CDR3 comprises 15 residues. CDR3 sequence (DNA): TGTGCCAGCAGCTTACGCAGGGCAGTAAACACTGAAGCTTTCTTT. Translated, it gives CASSLRRAVNTEAFF.

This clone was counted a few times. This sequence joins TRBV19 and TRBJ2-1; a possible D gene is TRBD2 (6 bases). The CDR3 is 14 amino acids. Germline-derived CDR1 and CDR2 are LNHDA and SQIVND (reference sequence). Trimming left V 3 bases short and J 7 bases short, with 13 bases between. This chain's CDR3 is CASSIPGLTNEQFF. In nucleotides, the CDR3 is TGTGCCAGTAGTATCCCGGGACTGACGAATGAGCAGTTCTTC.

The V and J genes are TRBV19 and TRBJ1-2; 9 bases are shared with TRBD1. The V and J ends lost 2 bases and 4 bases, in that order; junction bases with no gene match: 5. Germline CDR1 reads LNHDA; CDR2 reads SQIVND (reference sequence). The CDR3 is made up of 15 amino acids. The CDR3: CASSIRGQGTYGYTF. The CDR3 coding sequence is TGTGCCAGTAGTATACGGGGACAGGGTACCTATGGCTACACCTTC.